These 7 T cell receptor beta chains originate from one sample sequenced in a study of OX40 agonist ivuxolimab in advanced cancers. The library was prepared using the immunoSEQ multiplex PCR assay. TCRdb's version of the immuneACCESS table is confined to in-frame rearrangements and falls short of the full clone set. An unresolved V gene accounts for under half of the shortfall where checked; the remainder is of unknown origin. The sample table shows around 25,000 clones, and less than 90% are seen once. Of the sample, 25% to 35% falls within the top ten clones. The sample consisted of CD4+ or CD8+ T cells sorted from blood, taken in a trial of the OX40 agonist ivuxolimab. Receptor source: an adult with an advanced solid tumor such as melanoma, head and neck, liver or kidney cancer.

The V gene is TRBV5-1, the J gene TRBJ1-1; 8 bases align to TRBD1. CDR1 is SGHRS and CDR2 is YFSETQ in the germline V gene. Unmatched junction bases numbered 6, after V lost 7 bases and J lost 1 base. CDR3 length equals 14 residues. In nucleotides, the CDR3 is TGCGCCAGCCTCAGTGGGACAGGGAACACTGAAGCTTTCTTT. Its protein is CASLSGTGNTEAFF.

The genes are TRBV7-7 and TRBJ2-2, with a possible D match to TRBD1 (5 bases). Trimming cost V 2 bases and J 5 bases, with 6 bases left between them. CDR1 SSHAT and CDR2 FNYEAQ come from the germline V gene (reference sequence). There are 13 residues in the CDR3. The CDR3 loop is CASSLSGTGELFF. The CDR3 coding sequence is TGTGCCAGCAGCTTATCAGGGACCGGGGAGCTGTTTTTT.

The rearrangement links TRBV29-1 to TRBJ2-7; unclear D gene. This CDR3 spans 11 amino acids. Trimming stripped 6 bases from V and 3 bases from J, with 9 bases between. Per germline, CDR1 SQVTM and CDR2 ANQGSEA. The CDR3 is CSVLFGYEQYF. The DNA of the CDR3 is TGCAGCGTCCTCTTTGGCTACGAGCAGTACTTC.

The chain links TRBV2 to TRBJ2-4, with a weak D call TRBD1 (6 bases). Germline CDR1 SNHLY, CDR2 FYNNEI. This CDR3 comprises 14 residues. The V and J ends lost 6 bases and 6 bases respectively, with 15 bases between them. CDR3 amino acids: CASSQSQGINIQYF. CDR3 coding DNA: TGTGCCAGCAGCCAGTCACAGGGTATAAACATTCAGTACTTC.

The chain is built from TRBV7-2 and TRBJ2-3; 11 bases align to TRBD2. V lost 1 base to trimming and J lost 5 bases; unmatched junction nucleotides: 14. Germline values: CDR1 SGHTA, CDR2 FQGNSA. The CDR3 extends over 19 amino acids. CDR3 nucleotide sequence: TGTGCCAGCAGCTTAGATCGACCCTTAGCGGGGGGGGAAGGAGATACGCAGTATTTT. It translates to CASSLDRPLAGGEGDTQYF.

The chain couples TRBV30 to TRBJ2-7; weak D call: TRBD1 (6 bases). V was shortened by 8 bases and J by 0 bases, with 23 bases between the two germline ends. Germline CDR1 and CDR2: GTSNPN and SVGIG (reference sequence). This CDR3 region has 16 residues. In DNA, the CDR3 is TGTGCCGGCCTTTCAACCCGGACAGCAGGCTCCTACGAGCAGTACTTC. Translating it yields CAGLSTRTAGSYEQYF. Using reference TRBV30 and TRBJ2-7 for the parts outside the CDR3, the full variable domain is SQTIHQWPATLVQPVGSPLSLECTVEGTSNPNLYWYRQAAGRGLQLLFYSVGIGQISSEVPQNLSASRPQDRQFILSSKKLLLSDSGFYLCAGLSTRTAGSYEQYFGPGTRLTVT.

The chain combines TRBV10-2 with TRBJ1-4; 9 nucleotides align to TRBD1. The CDR3 length is 14 residues. V lost 4 bases to trimming and J lost 3 bases; unmatched junction nucleotides: 0. Germline CDR1 reads WSHSY; CDR2 reads SAAADI. In DNA, the CDR3 is TGCGCCAGCAGTGGGACAGGGGCTAATGAAAAACTGTTTTTT. This gives the protein CASSGTGANEKLFF.